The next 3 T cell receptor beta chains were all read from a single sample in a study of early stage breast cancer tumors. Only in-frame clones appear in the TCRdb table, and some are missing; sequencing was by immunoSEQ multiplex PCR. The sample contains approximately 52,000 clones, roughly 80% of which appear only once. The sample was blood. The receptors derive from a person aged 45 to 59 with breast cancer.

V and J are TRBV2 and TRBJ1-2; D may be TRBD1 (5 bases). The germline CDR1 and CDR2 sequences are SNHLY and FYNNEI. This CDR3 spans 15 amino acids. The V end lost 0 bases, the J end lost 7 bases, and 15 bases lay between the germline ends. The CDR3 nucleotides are TGTGCCAGCAGTGAAGCGACAGAAACCTGGGGTGGCTACACCTTC. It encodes CASSEATETWGGYTF.

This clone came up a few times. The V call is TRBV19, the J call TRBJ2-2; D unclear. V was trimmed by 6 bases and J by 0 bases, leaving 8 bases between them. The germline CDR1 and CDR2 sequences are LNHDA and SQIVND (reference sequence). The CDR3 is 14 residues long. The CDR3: CASSYSANTGELFF. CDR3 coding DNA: TGTGCCAGTAGCTACAGCGCGAACACCGGGGAGCTGTTTTTT.

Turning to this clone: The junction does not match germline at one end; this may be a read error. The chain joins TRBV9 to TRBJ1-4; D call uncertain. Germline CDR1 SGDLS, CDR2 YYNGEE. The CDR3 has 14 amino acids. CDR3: CASTVGPAGEKLFF. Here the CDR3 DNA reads TGTGCCAGCACCGTAGGACCGGCGGGCGAAAAACTGTTTTTT.